This TCR beta chain was recovered during a study of liver allograft versus peripheral blood T cells. About the research overall: Repertoires from peripheral blood of liver transplant recipients were compared with those inside their transplanted livers.

This clonotype came up a few times. Each CDR3 protein is one row after TCRdb ran MiXCR on the reads. The data show several thousand distinct CDR3 sequences, around 16% seen once. The CDR3 is 14 residues long. The germline gives CDR1 SGHTA, CDR2 FQGTGA. Trimming at V came to 5 bases and at J to 7 bases, leaving 3 bases not matched to a gene. This sequence was found in a human patient who had a liver transplant. T cells may partly derive from the graft donor. The rearrangement uses TRBV7-3 and TRBJ1-6; 9 nucleotides line up with TRBD1. The CDR3 loop is CASSPGQGNSPLHF. The CDR3, as DNA: TGTGCCAGCAGCCCTGGACAGGGGAATTCACCCCTCCACTTT.